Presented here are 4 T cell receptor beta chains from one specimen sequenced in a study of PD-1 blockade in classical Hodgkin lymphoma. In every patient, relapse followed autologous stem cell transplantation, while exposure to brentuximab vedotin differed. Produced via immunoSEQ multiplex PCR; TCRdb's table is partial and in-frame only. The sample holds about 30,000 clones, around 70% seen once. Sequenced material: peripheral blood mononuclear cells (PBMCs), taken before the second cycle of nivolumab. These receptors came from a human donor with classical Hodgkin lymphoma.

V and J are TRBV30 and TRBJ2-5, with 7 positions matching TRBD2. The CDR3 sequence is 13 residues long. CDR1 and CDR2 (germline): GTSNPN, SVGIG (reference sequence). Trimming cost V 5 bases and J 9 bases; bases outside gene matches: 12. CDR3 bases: TGTGCCTGGGGGGGGGATGGGACCCTATCCCAGTACTTC. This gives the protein CAWGGDGTLSQYF.

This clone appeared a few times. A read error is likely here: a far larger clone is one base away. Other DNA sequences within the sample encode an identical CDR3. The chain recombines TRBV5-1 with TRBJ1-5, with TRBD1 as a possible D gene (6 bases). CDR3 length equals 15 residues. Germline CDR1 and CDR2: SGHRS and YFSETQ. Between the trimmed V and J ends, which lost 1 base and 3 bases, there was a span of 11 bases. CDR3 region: CASSLTGMDNQPQHF. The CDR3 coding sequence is TGCGCCAGCAGCTTGACAGGGATGGACAATCAGCCCCAGCATTTT.

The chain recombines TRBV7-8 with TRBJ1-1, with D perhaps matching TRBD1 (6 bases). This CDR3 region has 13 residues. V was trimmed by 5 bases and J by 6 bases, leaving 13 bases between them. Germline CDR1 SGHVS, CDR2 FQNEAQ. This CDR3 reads CASSPGGISEAFF. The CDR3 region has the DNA TGTGCCAGCAGCCCTGGGGGCATCTCTGAAGCTTTCTTT.

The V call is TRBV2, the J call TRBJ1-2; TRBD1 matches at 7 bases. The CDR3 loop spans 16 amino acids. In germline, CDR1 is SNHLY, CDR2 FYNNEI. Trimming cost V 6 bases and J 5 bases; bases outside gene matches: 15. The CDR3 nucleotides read TGTGCCAGCAGCCGGACAGGTACCTCGGGATGGTATGGCTACACCTTC. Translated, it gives CASSRTGTSGWYGYTF.